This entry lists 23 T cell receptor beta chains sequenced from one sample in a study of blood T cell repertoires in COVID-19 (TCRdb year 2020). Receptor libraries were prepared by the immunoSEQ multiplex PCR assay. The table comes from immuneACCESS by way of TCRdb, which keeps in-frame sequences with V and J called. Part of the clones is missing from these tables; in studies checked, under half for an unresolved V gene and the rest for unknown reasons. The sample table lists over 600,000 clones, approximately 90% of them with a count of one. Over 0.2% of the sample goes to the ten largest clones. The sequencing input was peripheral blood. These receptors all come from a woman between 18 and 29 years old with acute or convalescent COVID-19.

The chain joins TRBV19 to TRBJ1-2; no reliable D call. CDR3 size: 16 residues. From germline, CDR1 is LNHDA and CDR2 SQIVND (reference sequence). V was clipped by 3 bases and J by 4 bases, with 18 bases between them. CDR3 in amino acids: CASSMRAPKTIYGYTF. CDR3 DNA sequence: TGTGCCAGTAGTATGAGGGCCCCCAAGACGATCTATGGCTACACCTTC.

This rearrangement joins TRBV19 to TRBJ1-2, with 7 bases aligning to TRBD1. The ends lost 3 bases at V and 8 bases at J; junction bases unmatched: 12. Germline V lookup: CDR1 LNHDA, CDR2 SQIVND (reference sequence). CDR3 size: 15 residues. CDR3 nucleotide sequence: TGTGCCAGTAGTATGGGCCACAGGGGCCCTACGGGCTACACCTTC. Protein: CASSMGHRGPTGYTF.

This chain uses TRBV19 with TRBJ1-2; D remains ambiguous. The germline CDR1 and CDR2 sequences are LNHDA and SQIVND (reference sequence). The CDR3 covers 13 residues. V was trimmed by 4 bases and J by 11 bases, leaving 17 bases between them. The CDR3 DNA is TGTGCCAGTAGTAGTCGCAACGTCCACCTATACACCTTC. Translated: CASSSRNVHLYTF.

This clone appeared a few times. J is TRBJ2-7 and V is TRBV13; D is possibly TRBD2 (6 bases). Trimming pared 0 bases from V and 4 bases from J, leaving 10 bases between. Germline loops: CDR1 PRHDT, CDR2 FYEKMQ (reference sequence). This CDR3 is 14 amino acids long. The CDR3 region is CASSLGLAKYEQYF. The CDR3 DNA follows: TGTGCCAGCAGCTTAGGACTAGCCAAATACGAGCAGTACTTC.

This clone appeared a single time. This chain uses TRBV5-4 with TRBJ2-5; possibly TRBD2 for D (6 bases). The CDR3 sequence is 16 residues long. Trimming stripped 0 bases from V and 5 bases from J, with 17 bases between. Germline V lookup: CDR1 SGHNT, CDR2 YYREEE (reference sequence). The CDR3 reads CASSLAPNHGGETQYF. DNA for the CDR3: TGTGCCAGCAGCTTGGCCCCCAATCATGGGGGGGAGACCCAGTACTTC.

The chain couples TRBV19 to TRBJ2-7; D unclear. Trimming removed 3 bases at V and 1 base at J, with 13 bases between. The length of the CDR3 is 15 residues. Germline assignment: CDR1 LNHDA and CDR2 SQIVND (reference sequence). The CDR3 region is CASSISSANSYEQYF. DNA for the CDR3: TGTGCCAGTAGTATTAGCTCGGCCAATTCCTACGAGCAGTACTTC.

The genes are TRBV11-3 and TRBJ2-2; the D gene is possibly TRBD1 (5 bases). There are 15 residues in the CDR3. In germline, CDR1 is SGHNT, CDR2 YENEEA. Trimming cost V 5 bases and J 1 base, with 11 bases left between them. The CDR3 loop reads CASSPQGQNTGELFF. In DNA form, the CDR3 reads TGTGCCAGCAGCCCCCAAGGACAGAACACCGGGGAGCTGTTTTTT.

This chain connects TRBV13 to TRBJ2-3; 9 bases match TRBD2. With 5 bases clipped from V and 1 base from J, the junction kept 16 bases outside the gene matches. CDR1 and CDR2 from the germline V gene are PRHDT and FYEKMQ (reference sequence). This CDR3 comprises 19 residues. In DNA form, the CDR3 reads TGTGCCAGCAGCCCAGAGGGTAGCGGGGGTTCCCTTGGCACAGATACGCAGTATTTT. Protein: CASSPEGSGGSLGTDTQYF.

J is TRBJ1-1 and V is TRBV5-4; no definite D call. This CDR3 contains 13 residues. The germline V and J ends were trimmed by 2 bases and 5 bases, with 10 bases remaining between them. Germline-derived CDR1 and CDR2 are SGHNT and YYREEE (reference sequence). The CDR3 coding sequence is TGTGCCAGCAGCTTCACGGAGGAAACTGAAGCTTTCTTT. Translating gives CASSFTEETEAFF.

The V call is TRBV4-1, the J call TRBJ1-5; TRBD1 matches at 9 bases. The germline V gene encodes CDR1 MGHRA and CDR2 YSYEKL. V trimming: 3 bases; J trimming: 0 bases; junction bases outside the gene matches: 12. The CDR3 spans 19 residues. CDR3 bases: TGCGCCAGCAGCCAGGATACAGGGGGCATTGGGAGTAGCAATCAGCCCCAGCATTTT. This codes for CASSQDTGGIGSSNQPQHF.

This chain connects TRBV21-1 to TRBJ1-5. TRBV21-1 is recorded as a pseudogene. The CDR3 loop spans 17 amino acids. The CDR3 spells CASTPVTGDNSNQPQHF. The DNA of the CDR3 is TGTGCCAGCACTCCCGTCACGGGGGATAATAGCAATCAGCCCCAGCATTTT.

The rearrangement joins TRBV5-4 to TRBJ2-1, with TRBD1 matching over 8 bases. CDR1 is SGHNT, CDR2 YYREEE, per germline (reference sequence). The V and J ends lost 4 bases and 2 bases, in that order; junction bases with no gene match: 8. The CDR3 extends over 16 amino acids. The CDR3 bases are TGTGCCAGCAGCCTGGAGACAGGGGAAGCCTACAATGAGCAGTTCTTC. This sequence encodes CASSLETGEAYNEQFF.

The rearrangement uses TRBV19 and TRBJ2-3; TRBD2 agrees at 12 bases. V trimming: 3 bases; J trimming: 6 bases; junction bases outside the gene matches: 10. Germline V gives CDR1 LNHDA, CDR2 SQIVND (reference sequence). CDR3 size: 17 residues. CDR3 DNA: TGTGCCAGTAGTATCCTACTAGCGGGGGGAACCAAGGATACGCAGTATTTT. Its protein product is CASSILLAGGTKDTQYF.

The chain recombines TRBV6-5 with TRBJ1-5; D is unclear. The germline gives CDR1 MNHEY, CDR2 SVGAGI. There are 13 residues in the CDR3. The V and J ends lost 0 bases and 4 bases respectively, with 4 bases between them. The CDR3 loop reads CASSYSSNQPQHF. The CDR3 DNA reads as TGTGCCAGCAGTTACTCTTCTAATCAGCCCCAGCATTTT.

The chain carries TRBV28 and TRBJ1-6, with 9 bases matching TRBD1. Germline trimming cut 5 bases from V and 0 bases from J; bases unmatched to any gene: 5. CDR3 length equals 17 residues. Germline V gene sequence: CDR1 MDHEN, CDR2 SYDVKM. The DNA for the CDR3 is TGTGCCAGCAGTCGAGGGACAGGGACCTCCTATAATTCACCCCTCCACTTT. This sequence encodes CASSRGTGTSYNSPLHF.

The CDR3 DNA follows: TGTGCCAGTAGTATTGACAGGCGGTATAGCAATCAGCCCCAGCATTTT. Its translation is CASSIDRRYSNQPQHF. This chain uses TRBV19 with TRBJ1-5, with D possibly TRBD1 on 6 matching bases. Per germline, CDR1 LNHDA and CDR2 SQIVND (reference sequence). This CDR3 has 16 amino acids. Deletions cut 3 bases from V and 0 bases from J, with 12 bases between. The entire variable domain, with the rest obtained from reference TRBV19 and TRBJ1-5, is as follows: DGGITQSPKYLFRKEGQNVTLSCEQNLNHDAMYWYRQDPGQGLRLIYYSQIVNDFQKGDIAEGYSVSREKKESFPLTVTSAQKNPTAFYLCASSIDRRYSNQPQHFGDGTRLSIL.

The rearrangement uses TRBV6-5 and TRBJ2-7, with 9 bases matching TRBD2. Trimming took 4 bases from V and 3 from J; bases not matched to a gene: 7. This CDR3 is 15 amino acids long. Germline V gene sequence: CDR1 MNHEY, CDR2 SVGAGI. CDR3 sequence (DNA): TGTGCCAGCAGTTCCGGGACTAGCCCCCACTACGAGCAGTACTTC. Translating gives CASSSGTSPHYEQYF.

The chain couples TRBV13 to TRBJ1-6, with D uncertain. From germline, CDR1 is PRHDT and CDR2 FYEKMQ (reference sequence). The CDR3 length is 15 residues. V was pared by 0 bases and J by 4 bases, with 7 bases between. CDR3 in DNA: TGTGCCAGCAGCTTAGGGTTGGCATATAATTCACCCCTCCACTTT. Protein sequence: CASSLGLAYNSPLHF.

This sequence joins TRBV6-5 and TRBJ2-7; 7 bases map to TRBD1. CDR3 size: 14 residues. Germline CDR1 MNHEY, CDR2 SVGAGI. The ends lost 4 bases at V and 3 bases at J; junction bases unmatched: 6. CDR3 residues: CASSFGTAHYEQYF. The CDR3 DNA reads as TGTGCCAGCAGTTTCGGGACAGCGCACTACGAGCAGTACTTC.

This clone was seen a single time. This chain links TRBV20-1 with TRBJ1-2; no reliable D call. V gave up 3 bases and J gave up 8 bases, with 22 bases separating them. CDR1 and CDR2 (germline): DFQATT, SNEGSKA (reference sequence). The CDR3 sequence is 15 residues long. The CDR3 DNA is TGCAGTGCTAGTGGAGCGCTCGCTCGGGGAACAGGCTACACCTTC. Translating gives CSASGALARGTGYTF.

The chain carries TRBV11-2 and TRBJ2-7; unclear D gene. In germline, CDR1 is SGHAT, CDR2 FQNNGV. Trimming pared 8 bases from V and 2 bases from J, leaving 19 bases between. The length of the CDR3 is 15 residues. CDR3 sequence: CASEMTTSTPYEQYF. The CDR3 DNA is TGTGCCAGCGAAATGACAACGAGTACCCCCTACGAGCAGTACTTC.

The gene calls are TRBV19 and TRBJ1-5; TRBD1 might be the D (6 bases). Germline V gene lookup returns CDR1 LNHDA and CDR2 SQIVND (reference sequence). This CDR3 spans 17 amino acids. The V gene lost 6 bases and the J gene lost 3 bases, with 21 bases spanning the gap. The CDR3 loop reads CASSSAGEQGPNQPQHF. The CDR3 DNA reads TGTGCCAGTAGCTCAGCCGGTGAACAGGGCCCCAATCAGCCCCAGCATTTT. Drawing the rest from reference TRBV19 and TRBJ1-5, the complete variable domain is DGGITQSPKYLFRKEGQNVTLSCEQNLNHDAMYWYRQDPGQGLRLIYYSQIVNDFQKGDIAEGYSVSREKKESFPLTVTSAQKNPTAFYLCASSSAGEQGPNQPQHFGDGTRLSIL.

CDR3 in amino acids: CSVPRGYNEQFF. The CDR3 coding sequence is TGCAGCGTTCCTCGGGGGTACAATGAGCAGTTCTTC. The chain couples TRBV29-1 to TRBJ2-1; D possibly corresponds to TRBD2 (6 bases). The germline CDR1 and CDR2 sequences are SQVTM and ANQGSEA. V lost 5 bases and J 4 bases, leaving 9 bases between the germline ends. The CDR3 runs 12 residues.